This T cell receptor (beta chain) was recorded in a study of post-analysis software for immune sequencing data. The study, taken as a whole, reports: Comparison with controls showed significantly lower normalized Chao1 diversity in multiple sclerosis patients.

Points on this clonotype: Antigen: not known.

The TCR beta cDNA libraries contained unique molecular identifiers. Once roughly 1 to 10 million T cells were used, hundreds of thousands of cDNA molecules resulted. TCRdb re-called the PCR reads with MiXCR, one entry per CDR3 protein. The data contain hundreds of thousands of distinct CDR3 sequences, roughly 27% of them singletons. This TCR was recovered from a girl aged 5-17 years with multiple sclerosis. Source material: blood.

The CDR3 here is CAISETWDSYNEQFF. In nucleotides, the CDR3 is TGTGCCATCAGTGAGACCTGGGACAGCTACAATGAGCAGTTCTTC. The gene calls are TRBV10-3 and TRBJ2-1; TRBD1 matches at 7 bases. The CDR3 is 15 amino acids. V lost 2 bases and J lost 3; bases outside the gene matches: 4. The germline V gene encodes CDR1 ENHRY and CDR2 SYGVKD.